This passage covers 2 T cell receptor beta chains from one sample sequenced in a study of shared clonotypes between healthy human individuals. Some clones are missing from TCRdb's copy, which holds only in-frame ones; the method was immunoSEQ multiplex PCR. The data hold almost 750,000 clones, with 55% to 75% observed a single time. The sequencing sample was made of memory CD4+ T cells sorted from blood. Subset reported: CD45RA-negative fraction. The receptors were sampled from a woman aged 25 to 45 in good health.

This clone has a handful of counts. The chain uses TRBV6-6 and TRBJ1-4, with 12 bases aligning to TRBD1. After removal of 0 bases from V and 14 bases from J, the junction contained 7 bases not matched to a gene. Germline V gene data show CDR1 as MNHNY and CDR2 as SVGAGI (reference sequence). The CDR3 extends over 15 amino acids. As DNA, the CDR3 is TGTGCCAGCAGTTACTCAGGGACAGGGGGCGAGGATCTGTTTTTT. Residues: CASSYSGTGGEDLFF.

The chain is built from TRBV4-1 and TRBJ1-2, with D hard to call. Deletions cut 2 bases from V and 3 bases from J, with 19 bases between. CDR1 is MGHRA, CDR2 YSYEKL, per germline. This CDR3 spans 17 amino acids. The CDR3 is CASSQKLGLSGDYGYTF. CDR3 coding DNA: TGCGCCAGCAGCCAAAAACTCGGACTTTCGGGTGACTATGGCTACACCTTC.